The clone carrying this T cell receptor (beta chain) occurred a few times. CDR3 length: 12 residues. CDR1 and CDR2 (germline): SGHRS, YFSETQ. V lost 3 bases and J lost 4, with 7 bases in between. These data originate in a study of T cell changes during pregnancy in multiple sclerosis. Some clones are missing from TCRdb's copy, which holds only in-frame ones; the method was immunoSEQ multiplex PCR. This sample has more than 30,000 clones, with 90% found just once. The material sequenced was CD4+ T cells from peripheral blood mononuclear cells, taken in the third trimester of pregnancy. The chain couples TRBV5-1 to TRBJ1-1, with D tentatively TRBD1 (6 bases). The TCR originated in a female donor in good health, enrolled as a control in a pregnancy study. The CDR3 bases are TGCGCCAGCAGCTCGGACAGCACTGAAGCTTTCTTT. Its protein is CASSSDSTEAFF.